This T cell receptor (beta chain) originates from a study of shared clonotypes between healthy human individuals (dated by TCRdb to 2019 to 2021). As for the study more broadly: The cohort comprised a couple of women and a few men aged 18 to 49 years. Per donor, three plates each were used for CD4 naive and CD4 memory, two for CD8 naive, and one for CD8 memory. To estimate repertoire size and how much clonotypes are shared between individuals, the study performed deep sequencing of blood TCR repertoires from 4 to 6 healthy adults. Different laboratories and diverse techniques were used to prepare libraries and sequence TCR repertoires, to increase sequencing depth and limit assay-specific biases. Per donor, leukapheresis produced somewhere between about 0.8 and 9 billion PBMCs. The investigation overall reported the following: The genetic and exposure-history diversity represented was limited by the small number of donors. Rarefaction of sorted-subset datasets indicated incomplete sequencing despite the large sequencing depth. Pairwise subsampling indicated that sequencing depth was expected to affect the degree of clonotype sharing among donors. Sampling was limited to blood, and TCR repertoires in tissue likely differ from TCR repertoires in blood. When a handful of donors were compared, the shared fraction of clonotypes was 5% to 6.5% for naive CD4, about 4% for naive CD8, about 2.5% for memory CD4, and roughly 0.4% for memory CD8. Naive subsets generally had larger estimated clonotype richness than memory subsets did. Compared with non-shared clonotypes, the clonotypes found in all four sorted-subset donors had higher generation probabilities.

To note about this clone: This receptor's antigen is unknown. No much larger clone is present one base from it, and per-base qualities are unavailable.

Using the deep immunoSEQ assay, TCR CDR3 regions were amplified from genomic DNA by multiplex PCR. For each cell subset, the extracted genomic DNA was distributed evenly across all wells of several immunoSEQ 96-well plates, and each plate served as one replicate. Each replicate PCR for sorted subsets received 150 to 250 ng genomic DNA, equal to about 30,000 T cell genomes. Purified libraries were quantified with a Qubit 3.0 fluorometer, sized on a Bioanalyzer 2100, and re-quantified with the KAPA Library Quantification kit. A separate single-read 150-cycle Illumina NextSeq 550 flow cell was used to sequence each immunoSEQ 96-well plate. Under the source paper's analysis protocol: Because only junctional sequences without quality scores were contained in the immunoSEQ output, filtering matching that applied to full-length reads could not be performed. To assign V/J genes and CDR3, sequences were annotated using PyIR, a Python wrapper for IgBLAST v1.9, with IMGT germline references. Reads with weak V/J assignments (E-value above 1e-6), missing CDR3, stop codons, out-of-frame junctions, or ambiguous translated residues were removed. V3J clonotypes were defined by identical inferred V gene, J gene, and CDR3 amino acid sequence. Percentage overlap between repertoires was calculated by dividing the number of shared unique clonotypes by the size of the smaller repertoire. Repertoire richness was assessed with RTK rarefaction, the Chao1 estimator, and Recon v2.1 estimates of unobserved clonotypes. Generation probabilities were computed with OLGA for all TCRbeta clonotypes obtained by the gDNA method from a handful of donors. Imported from immuneACCESS, the table was reduced by TCRdb to in-frame sequences with V and J called. These copies leave out some clones; in studies compared against another copy, an unresolved V gene accounts for under half, and the cause of the remainder is not known. The V and J calls and clone size were taken over from that table, and D and trimming were inferred from the DNA. The sample yields about 1.1 million clones; 70% to 80% were counted once. The ten largest clones add up to more than 0.85% of the sample.

Donors were healthy HIV-negative adults with no recently reported acute infections or vaccinations. Every donor was a Caucasian adult living in Nashville, Tennessee, USA. Magnetic negative selection was used to enrich CD4+ T cells, after which naive cells were positively selected on CD45RA and the negative fraction became the memory subset. Blood was obtained by leukapheresis, after which PBMCs were separated by Ficoll-Histopaque density gradient centrifugation and cryopreserved in liquid nitrogen vapor phase. Analytical flow cytometry was used to check the purity and quantity of each magnetically sorted T cell population. Genomic DNA was isolated from every sorted fraction and measured by UV absorbance on a Nanodrop 2000c. The junction shows trimming of 6 bases on V and 4 bases on J, and the gene matches do not reach 7 bases of it. CDR1 and CDR2 are read off the germline V gene as MDHEN and SYDVKM. The CDR3 runs 14 amino acids, cysteine and phenylalanine included. Only the CDR3 DNA is retained, 42 bases long and in frame from the first base.

This receptor was taken from a man between 18 and 29 years old in good health. Some clones in this sample may be carry-over from other donors' samples. The specimen was memory CD4+ T cells from PBMCs. The cell subset or site label here, explained by the study, means: CD45RA-negative fraction. Recombination joined TRBV28 with TRBJ2-7, and 9 bases in between align with TRBD2. The DNA sequence is given as TGTGCCAGCAGCCTAGCGGGAATAGAGTACGAGCAGTACTTC. The resulting protein is CASSLAGIEYEQYF.